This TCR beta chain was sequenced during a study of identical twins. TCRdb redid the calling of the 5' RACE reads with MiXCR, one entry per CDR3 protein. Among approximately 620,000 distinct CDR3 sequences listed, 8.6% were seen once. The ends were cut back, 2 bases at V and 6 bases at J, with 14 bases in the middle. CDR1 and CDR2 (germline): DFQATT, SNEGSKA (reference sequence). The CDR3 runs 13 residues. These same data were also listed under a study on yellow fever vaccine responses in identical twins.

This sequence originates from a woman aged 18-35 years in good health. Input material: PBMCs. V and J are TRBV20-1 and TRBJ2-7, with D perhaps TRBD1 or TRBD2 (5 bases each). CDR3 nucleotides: TGCAGTGCTAGACCCGGGACGGGCCTCGAGCAGTACTTC. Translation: CSARPGTGLEQYF.